The clone carrying this TCR beta chain was found a few times. Its antigen is not known. The data stem from a study of T cells in tuberculosis. The CDR3 is made up of 15 amino acids. Germline assignment: CDR1 SGHRS and CDR2 YFSETQ. Trimming shortened V by 0 bases and J by 4 bases, and 12 bases separated the two germline ends. The data were produced by immunoSEQ multiplex PCR, yet TCRdb's version contains in-frame clones alone and is incomplete. The sample lists 30,000 to 35,000 clones, around 95% occurring once. Points from the study as a whole: Smaller alpha distances in active tuberculosis partly reflected shorter CDR3-alpha lengths. Selection depended on which cryopreserved specimens were available.

Each clinical donor contributed on average roughly 92,000 T cells from unsorted cryopreserved PBMC. The clonotype was recovered from a donor aged 10 to 29 with latent tuberculosis or without tuberculosis infection. Sequencing was done on a sample of PBMCs. The genes are TRBV5-1 and TRBJ2-3; a possible D gene is TRBD1 (5 bases). This CDR3 is CASSLARTTSDTQYF. CDR3 coding DNA: TGCGCCAGCAGCTTGGCAAGGACAACTTCAGATACGCAGTATTTT.